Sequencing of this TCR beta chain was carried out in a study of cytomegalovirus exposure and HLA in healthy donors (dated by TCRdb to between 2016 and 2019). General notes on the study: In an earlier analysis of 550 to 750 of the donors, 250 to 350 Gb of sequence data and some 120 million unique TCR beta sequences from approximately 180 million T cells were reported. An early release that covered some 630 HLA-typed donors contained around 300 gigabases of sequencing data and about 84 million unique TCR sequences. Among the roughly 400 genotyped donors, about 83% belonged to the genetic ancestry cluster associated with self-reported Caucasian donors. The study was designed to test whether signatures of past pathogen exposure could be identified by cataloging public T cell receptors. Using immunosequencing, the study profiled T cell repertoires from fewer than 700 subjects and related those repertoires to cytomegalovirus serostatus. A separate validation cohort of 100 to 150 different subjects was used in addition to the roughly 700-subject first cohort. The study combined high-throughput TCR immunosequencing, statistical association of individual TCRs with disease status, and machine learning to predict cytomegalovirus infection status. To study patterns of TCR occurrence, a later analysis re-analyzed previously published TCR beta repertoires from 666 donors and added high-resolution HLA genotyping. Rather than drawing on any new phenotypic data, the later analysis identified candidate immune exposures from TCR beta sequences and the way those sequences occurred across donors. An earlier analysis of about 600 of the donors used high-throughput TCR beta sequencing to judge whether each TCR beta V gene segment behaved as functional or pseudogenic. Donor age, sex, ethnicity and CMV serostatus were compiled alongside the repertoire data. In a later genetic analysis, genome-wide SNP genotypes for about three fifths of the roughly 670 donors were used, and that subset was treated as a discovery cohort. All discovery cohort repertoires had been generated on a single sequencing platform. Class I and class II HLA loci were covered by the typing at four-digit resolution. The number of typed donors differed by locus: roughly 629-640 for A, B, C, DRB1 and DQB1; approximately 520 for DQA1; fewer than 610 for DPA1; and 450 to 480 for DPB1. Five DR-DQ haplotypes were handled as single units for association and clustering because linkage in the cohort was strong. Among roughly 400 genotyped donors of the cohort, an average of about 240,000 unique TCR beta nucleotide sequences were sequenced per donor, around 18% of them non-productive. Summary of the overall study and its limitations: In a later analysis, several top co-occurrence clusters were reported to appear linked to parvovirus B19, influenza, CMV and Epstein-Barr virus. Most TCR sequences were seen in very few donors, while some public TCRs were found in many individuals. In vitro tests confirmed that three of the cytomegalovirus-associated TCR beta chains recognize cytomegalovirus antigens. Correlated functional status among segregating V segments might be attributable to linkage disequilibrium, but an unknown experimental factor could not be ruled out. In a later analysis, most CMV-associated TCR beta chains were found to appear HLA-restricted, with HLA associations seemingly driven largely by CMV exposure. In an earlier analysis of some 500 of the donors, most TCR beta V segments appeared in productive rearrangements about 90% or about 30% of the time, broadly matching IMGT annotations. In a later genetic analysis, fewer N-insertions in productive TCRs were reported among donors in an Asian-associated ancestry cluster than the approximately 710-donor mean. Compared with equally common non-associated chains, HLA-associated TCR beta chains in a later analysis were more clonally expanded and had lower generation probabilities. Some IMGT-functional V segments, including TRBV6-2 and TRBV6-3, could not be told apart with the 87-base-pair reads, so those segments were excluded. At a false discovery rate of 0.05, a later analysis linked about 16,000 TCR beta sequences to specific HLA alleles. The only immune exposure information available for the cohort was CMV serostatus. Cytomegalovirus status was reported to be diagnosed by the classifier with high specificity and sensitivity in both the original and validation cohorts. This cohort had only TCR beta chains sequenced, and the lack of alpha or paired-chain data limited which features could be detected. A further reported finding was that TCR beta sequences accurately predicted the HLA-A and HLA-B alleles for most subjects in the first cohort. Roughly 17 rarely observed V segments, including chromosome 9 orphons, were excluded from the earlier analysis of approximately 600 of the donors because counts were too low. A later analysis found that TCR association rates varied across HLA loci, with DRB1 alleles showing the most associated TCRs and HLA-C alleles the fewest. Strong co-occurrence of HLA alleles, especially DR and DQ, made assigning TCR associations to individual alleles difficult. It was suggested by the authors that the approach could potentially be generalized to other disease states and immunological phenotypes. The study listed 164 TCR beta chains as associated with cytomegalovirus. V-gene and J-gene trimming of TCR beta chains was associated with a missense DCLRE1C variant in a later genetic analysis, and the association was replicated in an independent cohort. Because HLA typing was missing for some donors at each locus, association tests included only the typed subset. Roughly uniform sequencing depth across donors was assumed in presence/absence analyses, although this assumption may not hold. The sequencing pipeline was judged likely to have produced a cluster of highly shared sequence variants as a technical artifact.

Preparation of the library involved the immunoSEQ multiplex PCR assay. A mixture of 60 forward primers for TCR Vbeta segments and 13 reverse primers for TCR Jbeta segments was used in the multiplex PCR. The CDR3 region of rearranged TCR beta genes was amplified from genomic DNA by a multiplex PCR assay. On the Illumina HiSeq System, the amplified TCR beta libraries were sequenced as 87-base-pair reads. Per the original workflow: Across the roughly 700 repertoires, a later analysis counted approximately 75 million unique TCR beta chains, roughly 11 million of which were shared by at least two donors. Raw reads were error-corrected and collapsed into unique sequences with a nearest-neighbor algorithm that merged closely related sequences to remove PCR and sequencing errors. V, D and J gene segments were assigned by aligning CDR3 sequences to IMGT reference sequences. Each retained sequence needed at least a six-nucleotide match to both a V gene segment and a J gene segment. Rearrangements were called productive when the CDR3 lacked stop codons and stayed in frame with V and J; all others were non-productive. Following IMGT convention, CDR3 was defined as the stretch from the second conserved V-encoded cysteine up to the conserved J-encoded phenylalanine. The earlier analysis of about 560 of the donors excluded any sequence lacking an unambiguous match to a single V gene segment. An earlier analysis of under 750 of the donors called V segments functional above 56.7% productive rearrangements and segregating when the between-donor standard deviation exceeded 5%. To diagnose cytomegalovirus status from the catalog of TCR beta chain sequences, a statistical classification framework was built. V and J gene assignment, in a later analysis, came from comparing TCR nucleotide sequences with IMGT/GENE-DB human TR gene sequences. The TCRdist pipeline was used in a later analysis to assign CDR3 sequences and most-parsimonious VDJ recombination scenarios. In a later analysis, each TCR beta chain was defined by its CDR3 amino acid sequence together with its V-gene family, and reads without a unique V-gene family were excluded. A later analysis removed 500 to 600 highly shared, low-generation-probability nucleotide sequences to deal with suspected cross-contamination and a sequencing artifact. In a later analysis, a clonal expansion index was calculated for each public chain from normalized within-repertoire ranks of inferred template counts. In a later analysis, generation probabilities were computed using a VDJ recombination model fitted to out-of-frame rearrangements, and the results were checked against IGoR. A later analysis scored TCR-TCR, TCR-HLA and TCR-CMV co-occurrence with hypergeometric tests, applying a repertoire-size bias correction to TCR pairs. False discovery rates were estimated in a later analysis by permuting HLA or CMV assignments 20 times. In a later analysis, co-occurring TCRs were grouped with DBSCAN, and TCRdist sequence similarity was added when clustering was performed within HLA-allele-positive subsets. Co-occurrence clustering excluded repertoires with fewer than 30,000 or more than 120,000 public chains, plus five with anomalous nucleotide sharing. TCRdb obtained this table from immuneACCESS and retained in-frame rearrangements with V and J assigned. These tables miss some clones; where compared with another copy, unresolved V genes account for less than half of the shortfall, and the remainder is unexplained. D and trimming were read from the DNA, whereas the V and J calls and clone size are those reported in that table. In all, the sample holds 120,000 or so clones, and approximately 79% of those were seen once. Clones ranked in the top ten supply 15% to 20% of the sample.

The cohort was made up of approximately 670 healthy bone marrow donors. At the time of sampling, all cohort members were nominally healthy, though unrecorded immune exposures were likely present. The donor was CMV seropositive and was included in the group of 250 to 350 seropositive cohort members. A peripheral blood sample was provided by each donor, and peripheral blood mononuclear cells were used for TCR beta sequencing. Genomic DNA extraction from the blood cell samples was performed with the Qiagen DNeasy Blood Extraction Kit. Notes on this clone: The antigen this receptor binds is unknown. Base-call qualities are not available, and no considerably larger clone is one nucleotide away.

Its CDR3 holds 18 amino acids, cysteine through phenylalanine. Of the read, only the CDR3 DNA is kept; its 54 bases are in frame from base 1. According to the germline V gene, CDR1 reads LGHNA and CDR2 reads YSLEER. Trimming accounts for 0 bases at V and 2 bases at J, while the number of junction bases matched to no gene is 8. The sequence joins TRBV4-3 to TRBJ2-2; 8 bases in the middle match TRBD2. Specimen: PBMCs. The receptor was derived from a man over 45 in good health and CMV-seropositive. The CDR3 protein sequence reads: CASSQESPGGENTGELFF. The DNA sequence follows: TGCGCCAGCAGCCAAGAGAGTCCCGGGGGGGAAAACACCGGGGAGCTGTTTTTT.